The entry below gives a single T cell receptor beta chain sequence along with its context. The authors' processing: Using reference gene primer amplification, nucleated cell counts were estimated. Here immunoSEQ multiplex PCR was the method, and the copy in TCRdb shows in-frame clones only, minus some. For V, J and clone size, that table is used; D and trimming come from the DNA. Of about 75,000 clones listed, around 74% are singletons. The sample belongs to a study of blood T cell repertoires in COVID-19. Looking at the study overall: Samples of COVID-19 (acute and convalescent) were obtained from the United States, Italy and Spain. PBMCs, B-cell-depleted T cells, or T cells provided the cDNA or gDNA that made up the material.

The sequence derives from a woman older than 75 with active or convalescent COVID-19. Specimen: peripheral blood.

The CDR3 DNA is TGCAGCCAGGTCGGGGGGTTCTATGGCTACACCTTC. Amino acids: CSQVGGFYGYTF. The chain joins TRBV29-1 to TRBJ1-2; possible D gene TRBD1, 5 bases. V was trimmed by 8 bases and J by 4 bases, leaving 14 bases between them. Germline lookup yields CDR1 SQVTM and CDR2 ANQGSEA. The CDR3 loop spans 12 amino acids.